Listed here are 17 T cell receptor beta chains from one sample, sequenced in a study of shared clonotypes between healthy human individuals. Sequencing used immunoSEQ multiplex PCR; TCRdb keeps in-frame clones, though not all of them. The data hold nearly 500,000 clones, with about 79% observed a single time. Specimen: PBMCs. The receptor set was obtained from a woman in her thirties or forties in good health. Some clones in this sample may be carry-over from other donors' samples.

This clone was detected only a few times. The chain recombines TRBV19 with TRBJ1-1; 11 positions match TRBD1. Per the germline V gene, CDR1 is LNHDA and CDR2 is SQIVND (reference sequence). Germline trimming cut 5 bases from V and 5 bases from J; bases unmatched to any gene: 4. This CDR3 is 14 amino acids long. The CDR3, as DNA: TGTGCCAGTAGTGCGGGACAGGGGGGGACTGAAGCTTTCTTT. Its protein is CASSAGQGGTEAFF.

This clone was picked up a small number of times. V gene TRBV5-1 combines with J gene TRBJ2-7, with D tentatively TRBD1 or TRBD2 (5 bases each). The CDR3 contains 15 residues. Germline V gene lookup returns CDR1 SGHRS and CDR2 YFSETQ. Trimming took off 0 bases at V and 1 base at J, with 11 bases between the two ends. This chain's CDR3 is CASSLVYGGSYEQYF. The DNA for the CDR3 is TGCGCCAGCAGCTTGGTATATGGGGGATCCTACGAGCAGTACTTC.

This clone appeared a single time. This chain uses TRBV5-1 with TRBJ1-2, with unresolved D. V lost 4 bases and J 4 bases, leaving 11 bases between the germline ends. Germline values: CDR1 SGHRS, CDR2 YFSETQ. CDR3 length equals 13 residues. CDR3 protein: CASSGNILYGYTF. In DNA, the CDR3 is TGCGCCAGCAGCGGCAACATACTCTATGGCTACACCTTC. The full variable domain, rest sourced from reference TRBV5-1 and TRBJ1-2, is KAGVTQTPRYLIKTRGQQVTLSCSPISGHRSVSWYQQTPGQGLQFLFEYFSETQRNKGNFPGRFSGRQFSNSRSEMNVSTLELGDSALYLCASSGNILYGYTFGSGTRLTVV.

V is TRBV30 and J is TRBJ1-1; 7 positions agree with TRBD1. Germline lookup yields CDR1 GTSNPN and CDR2 SVGIG (reference sequence). The CDR3 covers 18 residues. With V trimmed by 5 bases and J by 0 bases, 18 bases remained unmatched. CDR3 amino acids: CAWGSRTGRTIMNTEAFF. CDR3 in DNA: TGTGCCTGGGGTTCTCGGACAGGCCGGACTATCATGAACACTGAAGCTTTCTTT.

In this sample, this clone turned up a few times. The chain carries TRBV5-4 and TRBJ1-3; 7 bases map to TRBD1. Looked up from germline, CDR1 is SGHNT and CDR2 is YYREEE (reference sequence). This CDR3 contains 14 residues. Trimming took 0 bases from V and 4 from J; bases not matched to a gene: 1. The CDR3 is CASSLGTGGNTIYF. The CDR3 coding sequence is TGTGCCAGCAGCTTGGGGACAGGAGGAAACACCATATATTTT.

The rearrangement links TRBV10-2 to TRBJ2-1, with TRBD2 as a possible D gene (6 bases). V was cut by 3 bases and J by 4 bases, with 16 bases left in between. Looked up from germline, CDR1 is WSHSY and CDR2 is SAAADI. The length of the CDR3 is 16 residues. This CDR3 reads CASSDRGGGTYNEQFF. The CDR3, as DNA: TGCGCCAGCAGTGATCGGGGAGGCGGGACTTACAATGAGCAGTTCTTC.

The V call is TRBV5-1, the J call TRBJ1-1, with 7 bases lining up with TRBD1. With V trimmed by 3 bases and J by 6 bases, 8 bases remained unmatched. This CDR3 spans 14 amino acids. Germline values: CDR1 SGHRS, CDR2 YFSETQ. CDR3 DNA sequence: TGCGCCAGCAGCTCAGGACAGGACATGGCTGAAGCTTTCTTT. It translates to CASSSGQDMAEAFF.

This chain connects TRBV7-2 to TRBJ2-5; perhaps TRBD2 as D (6 bases). Germline CDR1 reads SGHTA; CDR2 reads FQGNSA. V was cut by 5 bases and J by 5 bases, with 18 bases left in between. The CDR3 is 15 residues long. For the CDR3, the DNA is TGTGCCAGCAGCCTAGTATCCGGGACTCATGAGACCCAGTACTTC. Protein: CASSLVSGTHETQYF.

A remark on this clone: A read error likely explains this, since a far larger clone differs by one base. Within the sample, other DNA sequences also encode this same CDR3. The chain combines TRBV6-1 with TRBJ2-6, with D uncertain. This CDR3 contains 15 residues. CDR1 MNHNS and CDR2 SASEGT come from the germline V gene. CDR3 region: CASSAENSGANVLTF. CDR3 DNA sequence: TGCGCCAGCAGTGCGGAGAACTCTGGGGCCAACGTCCTGACTTTC.

For this clone: With a far larger clone one base away, a read error is the likely cause. This chain connects TRBV4-3 to TRBJ1-4, with D unclear. Germline CDR1 and CDR2: LGHNA and YSLEER. The CDR3 loop spans 16 amino acids. With 1 base removed from V and 2 bases from J, the gap between germline ends came to 11 bases. CDR3 loop: CASSQGRAVTNEKLFF. The CDR3 DNA sequence: TGCGCCAGCAGCCAAGGTCGGGCCGTCACTAATGAAAAACTGTTTTTT.

This rearrangement joins TRBV16 to TRBJ1-5; a possible D gene is TRBD1 (6 bases). The CDR3 runs to 18 residues. Germline V gene data show CDR1 as KGHSY and CDR2 as FQNENV. The ends were cut back, 0 bases at V and 7 bases at J, with 22 bases in the middle. Here the CDR3 reads CASSQSRARDTAAQPQHF. In nucleotides, the CDR3 is TGTGCCAGCAGCCAATCGAGGGCCAGGGACACTGCGGCCCAGCCCCAGCATTTT.

This clone was observed a handful of times. The J gene is TRBJ2-2, the V gene TRBV6-6; D possibly corresponds to TRBD2 (6 bases). CDR3 length: 12 residues. CDR1 is MNHNY and CDR2 is SVGAGI in the germline V gene (reference sequence). V lost 8 bases, J lost 5 bases, and 9 bases lay in between. This chain's CDR3 is CASGLFTGELFF. Written as DNA, the CDR3 is TGTGCCAGCGGACTATTTACCGGGGAGCTGTTTTTT.

The J gene is TRBJ2-7, the V gene TRBV5-1; D is tentatively TRBD1 or TRBD2 (6 bases each). The CDR3 has 16 amino acids. Deletions cut 4 bases from V and 2 bases from J, with 19 bases between. Germline lookup yields CDR1 SGHRS and CDR2 YFSETQ. CDR3 nucleotides: TGCGCCAGCAGCCCTCCCGGGGGTCAGGGGACCTACGAGCAGTACTTC. This encodes CASSPPGGQGTYEQYF.

This chain joins TRBV10-2 and TRBJ1-1; D not certain. The germline gives CDR1 WSHSY, CDR2 SAAADI. V lost 0 bases to trimming and J lost 0 bases, with 5 bases between them. CDR3 size: 14 residues. DNA for the CDR3: TGCGCCAGCAGTGAGTCGTCGCTGAACACTGAAGCTTTCTTT. Its translation: CASSESSLNTEAFF.

V gene TRBV7-3 combines with J gene TRBJ2-3, with TRBD2 matching over 9 bases. From germline, CDR1 is SGHTA and CDR2 FQGTGA. J lost 2 bases, V lost 3 bases, and 6 bases had no gene match. The CDR3 spans 16 residues. CDR3: CASSLGTSTITDTQYF. The CDR3 DNA reads TGTGCCAGCAGCTTGGGGACTAGCACAATCACAGATACGCAGTATTTT.

This rearrangement joins TRBV27 to TRBJ1-1; possibly TRBD1 for D (5 bases). The CDR3 totals 13 residues. CDR1 is MNHEY, CDR2 SMNVEV, per germline (reference sequence). The V gene lost 2 bases and the J gene lost 6 bases, with 10 bases spanning the gap. The CDR3: CASSLVSGAEAFF. CDR3 DNA sequence: TGTGCCAGCAGTTTAGTGTCGGGGGCTGAAGCTTTCTTT.

The chain combines TRBV11-1 with TRBJ2-7; no reliable D call. Trimming pared 2 bases from V and 1 base from J, leaving 9 bases between. The CDR3 runs 14 residues. Per germline, CDR1 SGHAT and CDR2 FQDESV (reference sequence). CDR3 DNA: TGTGCCAGCAGCTTAAACAGCGATTCCTACGAGCAGTACTTC. Translating gives CASSLNSDSYEQYF.